The 19 T cell receptor beta chains listed next were all sequenced from one sample in a study of blood T cell repertoires in COVID-19 (dated by TCRdb to between 2020 and 2021). Libraries came from the immunoSEQ multiplex PCR assay. The immuneACCESS repertoire file appears here via TCRdb, limited to in-frame rearrangements. These files lack a portion of the clones; in checked studies, under half of the deficit traces to unresolved V genes, and the cause of the others is not known. Recorded for this sample are around 61,000 clones; roughly 89% of them occurred a single time. Clones ranked in the top ten supply more than 40% of the sample. Specimen: peripheral blood. The receptors come from a woman between 55 and 75 years old with COVID-19, enrolled during active disease.

The chain carries TRBV28 and TRBJ2-2; 8 bases are shared with TRBD2. The CDR3 has 17 amino acids. V lost 4 bases, J lost 4 bases, and 11 bases stayed unmatched. The germline V gene encodes CDR1 MDHEN and CDR2 SYDVKM. The CDR3 here is CASSSLAGSPSTGELFF. In DNA, the CDR3 is TGTGCCAGCAGTTCGTTAGCGGGAAGTCCGTCCACCGGGGAGCTGTTTTTT.

With regard to this clone: One end of the junction fails to match germline, which may point to a read error. This rearrangement joins TRBV24-1 to TRBJ1-5; D is unclear. This CDR3 has 14 residues. Per germline, CDR1 KGHDR and CDR2 SFDVKD. The CDR3 DNA sequence: TGTGCCACCAGTGATTCTAGCAGCAGTCAGCCCCAGCATTTT. Translated, it gives CATSDSSSSQPQHF.

The chain links TRBV5-4 to TRBJ2-7, with 8 bases that match TRBD2. CDR1 is SGHNT and CDR2 is YYREEE in the germline V gene (reference sequence). This CDR3 is 15 amino acids long. Trimming cost V 1 base and J 4 bases; bases outside gene matches: 7. This CDR3 reads CASSLLGAGGYEQYF. CDR3 coding DNA: TGTGCCAGCAGCTTGCTTGGCGCGGGAGGATACGAGCAGTACTTC. Supplemented by reference TRBV5-4 and TRBJ2-7, the full variable domain reads ETGVTQSPTHLIKTRGQQVTLRCSSQSGHNTVSWYQQALGQGPQFIFQYYREEENGRGNFPPRFSGLQFPNYSSELNVNALELDDSALYLCASSLLGAGGYEQYFGPGTRLTVT.

The chain couples TRBV7-2 to TRBJ2-7, with 7 bases fitting TRBD2. CDR3 length: 16 amino acids. Germline-derived CDR1 and CDR2 are SGHTA and FQGNSA. Unmatched junction bases numbered 16, after V lost 5 bases and J lost 6 bases. The CDR3 coding sequence is TGTGCCAGCAGCATTAACCCCGGGACTATCCGGGGCGAGCAGTACTTC. This sequence encodes CASSINPGTIRGEQYF.

The chain joins TRBV6-6 to TRBJ1-5; D gene unclear. This CDR3 is built from 14 residues. The V end was cut by 0 bases, the J end by 4 bases, with 7 bases between. Germline V gene lookup returns CDR1 MNHNY and CDR2 SVGAGI (reference sequence). The CDR3 DNA is TGTGCCAGCAGTTACTCCGGGGAAAATCAGCCCCAGCATTTT. It yields the protein CASSYSGENQPQHF.

This sequence joins TRBV3-1 (or the pseudogene TRBV3-2) and TRBJ2-7, with TRBD1 identical over 8 bases. This CDR3 spans 15 amino acids. CDR1 is LGHDT and CDR2 is YNNKEL in the germline V gene (reference sequence). V trimming: 5 bases; J trimming: 6 bases; junction bases outside the gene matches: 12. Here the CDR3 DNA reads TGTGCCAGCAGCTCCAACAGGGGGGCAGGCGGCGAGCAGTACTTC. As protein: CASSSNRGAGGEQYF.

This chain connects TRBV14 to TRBJ1-2; tentatively, D is TRBD1 (6 bases). V was cut by 0 bases and J by 4 bases, with 12 bases left in between. Germline values: CDR1 SGHDN, CDR2 FVKESK. The CDR3 runs 15 residues. The CDR3 sequence is CASSQDPGGTYGYTF. DNA for the CDR3: TGTGCCAGCAGCCAAGATCCGGGGGGCACCTATGGCTACACCTTC.

The CDR3 bases are TGTGCCAGCAGCCGAAGCGGGATAGTCGACGAGCAGTACTTC. It translates to CASSRSGIVDEQYF. The chain joins TRBV25-1 to TRBJ2-7; 7 bases match TRBD2. The CDR3 has 14 residues. CDR1 and CDR2 (germline): MGHDK, SYGVNS. The J segment lost 5 bases and the V segment lost 6 bases, leaving 10 bases of the junction unmatched.

The chain uses TRBV11-2 and TRBJ1-5, with 7 bases lining up with TRBD1. The junction had 3 bases not matched to a gene; V was cut back by 5 bases and J by 5 bases. This CDR3 contains 13 residues. Germline V gene data show CDR1 as SGHAT and CDR2 as FQNNGV. CDR3 amino acids: CASSRDRDQPQHF. The DNA for the CDR3 is TGTGCCAGCAGCAGAGACAGGGATCAGCCCCAGCATTTT.

The chain joins TRBV6-2 or TRBV6-3 to TRBJ2-7; 13 nucleotides agree with TRBD2. Germline-derived CDR1 and CDR2 are MNHEY and SVGEGT. The CDR3 runs 16 residues. The V gene end was trimmed by 2 bases and the J gene end by 3 bases; junction bases not matched to a gene: 4. CDR3 in DNA: TGTGCCAGCAGTTACATGGGGACTAGCGGGAACTACGAGCAGTACTTC. Translated, it gives CASSYMGTSGNYEQYF.

This clone was detected once. J is TRBJ2-7 and V is TRBV10-3, with a possible D match to TRBD2 (6 bases). This CDR3 has 14 residues. Germline lookup yields CDR1 ENHRY and CDR2 SYGVKD. The V gene lost 6 bases and the J gene lost 2 bases, with 14 bases spanning the gap. The CDR3 coding sequence is TGTGCCATCAGCATAGCGGACGGACCCTACGAGCAGTACTTC. It specifies CAISIADGPYEQYF.

This chain links TRBV18 with TRBJ2-7; 10 positions agree with TRBD2. The junction had 10 bases not matched to a gene; V was cut back by 6 bases and J by 2 bases. Germline V lookup: CDR1 KGHSH, CDR2 LQKENI. CDR3 length: 16 amino acids. The CDR3, as DNA: TGTGCCAGCTCGGTACTAGCGGGGCACGCTGCCTACGAGCAGTACTTC. It codes for CASSVLAGHAAYEQYF.

The rearrangement joins TRBV19 to TRBJ2-4, with D unresolved. Germline CDR1 and CDR2: LNHDA and SQIVND (reference sequence). This CDR3 region has 17 residues. Trimming pared 5 bases from V and 0 bases from J, leaving 17 bases between. Here the CDR3 reads CASSPAHHELAKNIQYF. The CDR3 region has the DNA TGTGCCAGTAGTCCCGCCCATCATGAACTAGCCAAAAACATTCAGTACTTC.

The chain joins TRBV6-2 or TRBV6-3 to TRBJ1-2; D is ambiguous. The germline gives CDR1 MNHEY, CDR2 SVGEGT. The CDR3 contains 13 residues. V was shortened by 6 bases and J by 5 bases, with 13 bases between the two germline ends. CDR3 in amino acids: CASSESSQYGYTF. The DNA for the CDR3 is TGTGCCAGCAGCGAATCCAGTCAATATGGCTACACCTTC.

The genes are TRBV7-2 and TRBJ2-1; 7 bases fit TRBD1. J gave up 2 bases and V 3 bases, and 4 bases lay outside the gene matches. This CDR3 is 15 amino acids long. Looked up from germline, CDR1 is SGHTA and CDR2 is FQGNSA. Here the CDR3 reads CASSLEQGPYNEQFF. The CDR3 region has the DNA TGTGCCAGCAGCTTGGAACAGGGGCCCTACAATGAGCAGTTCTTC.

The chain combines TRBV7-2 with TRBJ2-3; 7 bases agree with TRBD2. V was clipped by 2 bases and J by 1 base; unmatched bases: 6. From germline, CDR1 is SGHTA and CDR2 FQGNSA. The CDR3 runs 16 residues. The CDR3 DNA follows: TGTGCCAGCAGCTTAAGAGTTCGGGAGGGCACAGATACGCAGTATTTT. Protein sequence: CASSLRVREGTDTQYF. The whole variable domain, remainder taken from reference TRBV7-2 and TRBJ2-3, is GAGVSQSPSNKVTEKGKDVELRCDPISGHTALYWYRQSLGQGLEFLIYFQGNSAPDKSGLPSDRFSAERTGGSVSTLTIQRTQQEDSAVYLCASSLRVREGTDTQYFGPGTRLTVL.

This clone was recorded a few times. The genes are TRBV5-4 and TRBJ1-2; D is perhaps TRBD1 (5 bases). The CDR3 has 13 amino acids. V lost 4 bases and J 2 bases, leaving 9 bases between the germline ends. Germline V gives CDR1 SGHNT, CDR2 YYREEE (reference sequence). For the CDR3, the DNA is TGTGCCAGCAGCCCGGACAACAACTATGGCTACACCTTC. It yields the protein CASSPDNNYGYTF.

This clone appeared once. The chain recombines TRBV5-4 with TRBJ2-5; a weak D match, TRBD1 (5 bases). The CDR3 spans 13 residues. CDR1 is SGHNT and CDR2 is YYREEE in the germline V gene (reference sequence). The germline V and J ends were trimmed by 0 bases and 3 bases, with 6 bases remaining between them. This chain's CDR3 is CASSLGGKETQYF. The DNA of the CDR3 is TGTGCCAGCAGCTTGGGGGGCAAAGAGACCCAGTACTTC.

The chain couples TRBV4-3 to TRBJ1-3, with unresolved D. The CDR3 is made up of 13 amino acids. The V end was cut by 1 base, the J end by 7 bases, with 8 bases between. CDR1 is LGHNA and CDR2 is YSLEER in the germline V gene. The CDR3 reads CASSQGRWNTIYF. For the CDR3, the DNA is TGCGCCAGCAGCCAAGGCCGGTGGAACACCATATATTTT.